This T cell receptor beta chain was sequenced during a study of identifying expanded T cells in peripheral blood. Findings and caveats of the study: Differentially abundant clones: about 1.1 between replicates, around 17 at around 14 days, over 18 at four. Variance in clone template counts between two-week samples significantly increased with total template count across all healthy donors.

The V and J ends lost 7 bases and 7 bases, in that order; junction bases with no gene match: 9. The V gene's germline CDR1 is SEHNR and CDR2 FQNEAQ (reference sequence). CDR3 size: 14 residues. As to this clone: The target antigen is unknown.

No infections or other immune events were documented during collection. The repertoire was sequenced with immunoSEQ multiplex PCR; TCRdb's copy has only in-frame clones and lacks some. Here the sample spans about 130,000 clones, approximately 86% being singletons. Sequenced input: blood. This receptor was obtained from a person aged 18 to 70 in good health. The chain uses TRBV7-9 and TRBJ1-4; the match to TRBD1 covers 7 bases. The CDR3: CASISTGATEKLFF. The CDR3 nucleotides read TGTGCCAGCATCTCTACAGGGGCGACTGAAAAACTGTTTTTT.